The 29 T cell receptor beta chains given below trace back to one sample, sequenced in a study of tumor-infiltrating lymphocytes in primary liver carcinoma. Total RNA amounting to around 530 ng was the source from which TCR beta cDNA was made with a constant-region primer. Researchers made the TCR beta libraries by running three nested multiplex PCR rounds with slightly modified ARM-PCR. Researchers ran the first two PCR rounds for roughly 11 cycles each with TRBV1-TRBV30 forward primers and a C-beta reverse primer. TCRdb re-called the multiplex PCR reads with MiXCR, one entry per CDR3 protein. The data contain 310,000 or so distinct CDR3 sequences, around three fifths of them singletons. Researchers drew blood RNA from unsorted whole blood and extracted germline DNA as well. Sequencing used peripheral blood. All receptors derive from a woman aged 25 to 39 with primary liver carcinoma and hepatitis B virus infection.

The V call is TRBV12-3 or TRBV12-4, the J call TRBJ1-6; weak D call: TRBD1 (5 bases). Trimming shortened V by 5 bases and J by 15 bases, and 14 bases separated the two germline ends. The CDR3 sequence is 12 residues long. For the CDR3, the DNA is TGTGCCAGCAGTGCCCCCAGGGACCTCCTCCACTTT. Translating it yields CASSAPRDLLHF.

This clonotype came up once. An end of the junction does not agree with germline; a read error may underlie this. The chain couples TRBV11-3 to TRBJ2-1, with D perhaps matching TRBD2 (5 bases). Germline V CDR1 and CDR2: SGHNT, YENEEA. The CDR3 extends over 12 amino acids. CDR3 sequence: CASGAAYNGQFF. DNA of the CDR3: TGTGCCAGTGGAGCGGCCTACAATGGGCAGTTCTTC.

Concerning this clonotype itself: One junction end does not reproduce the germline sequence, and a read error may be involved. The DNA of the CDR3 is TGTGGCAGCAGCCCTAGCCCTCTTGAGCAGTTCTTC. Residues: CGSSPSPLEQFF. The J gene is TRBJ2-1, the V gene TRBV13; tentatively, D is TRBD2 (5 bases). The germline V gene has CDR1 PRHDT and CDR2 FYEKMQ (reference sequence). This CDR3 comprises 12 residues.

Turning to this clonotype: With a much larger clone just one base away, this may be a read error. The CDR3, as DNA: TGCAGCGTTGATGTGGCGCGGGGAGGCTACACCTTC. Its translation is CSVDVARGGYTF. The chain couples TRBV29-1 to TRBJ1-2; D unclear. This CDR3 has 12 amino acids. Germline CDR1 SQVTM, CDR2 ANQGSEA. V lost 3 bases and J 8 bases, leaving 13 bases between the germline ends.

Remarks on this clonotype: Sequence at one end of the junction differs from germline and may be a read error. The chain employs TRBV11-2 and TRBJ1-1; TRBD1 matches 10 bases. Germline-derived CDR1 and CDR2 are SGHAT and FQNNGV. The CDR3 runs 17 residues. The DNA of the CDR3 is TGTGCCGGCAGCCCCAACGCCGGGACAGGGGTAGACACTGAAGCTTTCTTT. Translation gives CAGSPNAGTGVDTEAFF.

A remark on this clonotype: This may be a read error, as it is one base from a much larger clone. The rearrangement links TRBV6-2 or TRBV6-3 to TRBJ1-5, with D perhaps matching TRBD1 (6 bases). Germline assignment: CDR1 MNHEY and CDR2 SVGEGT. The germline V and J ends were trimmed by 2 bases and 1 base, with 12 bases remaining between them. The CDR3 is made up of 16 amino acids. For the CDR3, the DNA is TGTGCCAGCAGTTACATGAGCAGGGGAAGCAATCAGCCCCAGCATTTT. It yields the protein CASSYMSRGSNQPQHF.

The chain employs TRBV7-9 and TRBJ2-1; 7 bases fit TRBD1. After removal of 5 bases from V and 7 bases from J, the junction contained 8 bases not matched to a gene. The V gene's germline CDR1 is SEHNR and CDR2 FQNEAQ (reference sequence). The CDR3 totals 14 residues. As DNA, the CDR3 is TGTGCCAGCAGCCAGACAGGGACGGGGAATGAGCAGTTCTTC. This codes for CASSQTGTGNEQFF.

J is TRBJ2-1 and V is TRBV18, with 9 nucleotides matching TRBD2. Losses at the gene ends were 2 bases for V and 4 bases for J; bases not matched to a gene: 3. Per germline, CDR1 KGHSH and CDR2 LQKENI. The length of the CDR3 is 15 residues. The DNA for the CDR3 is TGTGCCAGCTCACCAAGACTAGCGGATTACAATGAGCAGTTCTTC. Translation gives CASSPRLADYNEQFF.

Turning to this clonotype: Its ends do not fully match the called genes, so a read error is possible. The V gene is TRBV29-1, the J gene TRBJ2-3, with 8 bases matching TRBD1. The CDR3 sequence is 16 residues long. Per germline, CDR1 SQVTM and CDR2 ANQGSEA. The CDR3 DNA reads TGCAGCGCAGACAGGGGACGGGCCCGCTCCACAGATACGCGGTATTTT. It yields the protein CSADRGRARSTDTRYF.

About this clonotype: With a much larger clone just one base away, this may be a read error. V and J are TRBV4-1 and TRBJ2-7, with a weak D call TRBD1 (7 bases). The CDR3 has 15 residues. The germline V and J ends were trimmed by 1 base and 9 bases, with 19 bases remaining between them. Germline V lookup: CDR1 MGHRA, CDR2 YSYEKL. DNA of the CDR3: TGCGCCAGCAGCCAAGCTGACAGGGAGGCCGGGGGGCAGTACTTC. Protein: CASSQADREAGGQYF.

Concerning this clonotype itself: The conserved phenylalanine or tryptophan is not found at the CDR3 terminus, so this likely reflects a read error. V and J are TRBV5-1 and TRBJ1-2; 9 bases fit TRBD1. Germline values: CDR1 SGHRS, CDR2 YFSETQ. The J segment lost 8 bases and the V segment lost 4 bases, leaving 6 bases of the junction unmatched. The CDR3 runs 13 residues. In nucleotides, the CDR3 is TGCGCCAGCAGCAGGGACAGGGAAAGGGGCTACACCATC. Translation: CASSRDRERGYTI.

The chain couples TRBV13 to TRBJ2-4; D not certain. CDR3 size: 17 residues. Germline V gene lookup returns CDR1 PRHDT and CDR2 FYEKMQ (reference sequence). Trimming took 2 bases from V and 0 from J, leaving 14 bases between them. The CDR3 loop reads CASSLQSDPLAKNIQYF. The CDR3 coding sequence is TGTGCCAGCAGCTTACAGAGTGATCCATTAGCCAAAAACATTCAGTACTTC.

This clonotype was seen many times. The CDR3 coding sequence is TGTGCCAGCAGCCGACAGGGACCCTACGAGCAGTACTTC. Protein sequence: CASSRQGPYEQYF. V gene TRBV6-5 combines with J gene TRBJ2-7, with TRBD1 matching 7 bases. V lost 6 bases to trimming and J lost 2 bases; unmatched junction nucleotides: 4. CDR1 and CDR2 (germline): MNHEY, SVGAGI. CDR3 size: 13 residues.

This clonotype has only a few counts. The gene calls are TRBV5-6 and TRBJ2-5, with 11 bases that match TRBD1. The CDR3 extends over 15 amino acids. In germline, CDR1 is SGHDT, CDR2 YYEEEE. Unmatched junction bases numbered 9, after V lost 6 bases and J lost 5 bases. The CDR3 region is CASTDGTGGSETQYF. The CDR3 bases are TGTGCCAGCACGGACGGGACAGGGGGTTCTGAGACCCAGTACTTC.

Comments on this clonotype: This may come from a read error, since a much larger clone is one base off. The chain carries TRBV12-3 or TRBV12-4 and TRBJ1-2, with D possibly being TRBD1 (5 bases). The CDR3 has 13 residues. Trimming took 7 bases from V and 2 from J, leaving 11 bases between them. CDR3 nucleotide sequence: TGTGCCAGCAATTTCTACAGGAACTATGGCTACACCTTC. Protein sequence: CASNFYRNYGYTF.

This chain connects TRBV6-2 or TRBV6-3 to TRBJ1-2; TRBD1 agrees at 8 bases. Germline assignment: CDR1 MNHEY and CDR2 SVGEGT. V shed 6 bases and J 5 bases; nucleotides not matched to a gene: 8. The CDR3 extends over 14 amino acids. CDR3: CASSPTGVGYGYTF. CDR3 DNA: TGTGCCAGCAGCCCGACAGGGGTTGGGTATGGCTACACCTTC.

With regard to this clonotype: An end of the junction does not agree with germline; a read error may underlie this. V gene TRBV13 combines with J gene TRBJ2-5; 11 bases fit TRBD1. Per germline, CDR1 PRHDT and CDR2 FYEKMQ (reference sequence). The CDR3 extends over 13 amino acids. For the CDR3, the DNA is TGTACCAGCAGGGGACAGGGGGAAGAGACCCAGTACTTC. It translates to CTSRGQGEETQYF.

This clonotype was counted ten times or more. The chain recombines TRBV4-2 with TRBJ2-7; D possibly corresponds to TRBD2 (6 bases). CDR1 LGHNA and CDR2 YNFKEQ come from the germline V gene. This CDR3 has 16 amino acids. Trimming pared 0 bases from V and 1 base from J, leaving 13 bases between. Written as DNA, the CDR3 is TGTGCCAGCAGCCAAGAAGTGGGAGGAGCGTCCTACGAGCAGTACTTC. This sequence encodes CASSQEVGGASYEQYF.

With regard to this clonotype: The conserved phenylalanine or tryptophan normally closing the CDR3 is absent here, so this likely arose from a read error. The CDR3 region is CASSQEAGREETQYC. CDR3 in DNA: TGTGCCAGCAGCCAAGAGGCGGGTCGGGAAGAGACCCAGTACTGC. The chain carries TRBV14 and TRBJ2-5; D possibly corresponds to TRBD2 (5 bases). The germline CDR1 and CDR2 sequences are SGHDN and FVKESK. The CDR3 covers 15 residues. Trimming removed 0 bases at V and 3 bases at J, with 11 bases between.

Turning to this clonotype: A much larger clone lies a single base off, so this may be a read error. The gene calls are TRBV6-1 and TRBJ2-5, with D perhaps being TRBD1 or TRBD2 (6 bases each). Germline V CDR1 and CDR2: MNHNS, SASEGT. V lost 4 bases and J 3 bases, leaving 27 bases between the germline ends. The CDR3 totals 19 residues. CDR3 sequence: CASSVWTAHSSATKETQYF. The DNA of the CDR3 is TGTGCCAGCAGTGTATGGACAGCTCACTCTAGCGCGACAAAAGAGACCCAGTACTTC.

The gene calls are TRBV29-1 and TRBJ2-7; D is undetermined. Per germline, CDR1 SQVTM and CDR2 ANQGSEA. The CDR3 loop spans 11 amino acids. Trimming removed 5 bases from V and 7 bases from J, with 12 bases in between. CDR3 in amino acids: CSVMKRIEQYF. The CDR3 nucleotides are TGCAGCGTTATGAAAAGGATAGAGCAGTACTTC.

Details on this clonotype: A read error is possible here, since a much larger clone lies one base away. This sequence joins TRBV4-2 and TRBJ2-1, with 10 bases identical to TRBD2. The CDR3 loop spans 16 amino acids. The V gene's germline CDR1 is LGHNA and CDR2 YNFKEQ. The DNA for the CDR3 is TGTGCCATCAGCCCAGAACCTCTAGCGGGAGAGGGTGAGCAGTTCTTC. This codes for CAISPEPLAGEGEQFF.

In regard to this clonotype: Just one base apart from a much larger clone, this may be a read error. DNA of the CDR3: TGTGCCGGCAGCGGGGTGTCAGCGGGAGTTTCGTACAATGAGCAGTTCTTC. It yields the protein CAGSGVSAGVSYNEQFF. The J gene is TRBJ2-1, the V gene TRBV5-4, with 8 nucleotides matching TRBD2. The CDR3 has 17 amino acids. From germline, CDR1 is SGHNT and CDR2 YYREEE (reference sequence). Combining the CDR3 with reference TRBV5-4 and TRBJ2-1 gives the whole variable domain ETGVTQSPTHLIKTRGQQVTLRCSSQSGHNTVSWYQQALGQGPQFIFQYYREEENGRGNFPPRFSGLQFPNYSSELNVNALELDDSALYLCAGSGVSAGVSYNEQFFGPGTRLTVL.

About this clonotype: Given a much more abundant clone one base away, this may be a read error. The chain couples TRBV29-1 to TRBJ2-5, with 7 bases lining up with TRBD1. This CDR3 region has 11 residues. The V gene end was trimmed by 7 bases and the J gene end by 11 bases; junction bases not matched to a gene: 10. Germline CDR1 reads SQVTM; CDR2 reads ANQGSEA. For the CDR3, the DNA is TGCAGCGCTTACAGGGGCGATGAGCAGTACTTC. This translates into CSAYRGDEQYF. Supplemented by reference TRBV29-1 and TRBJ2-5, the full variable domain reads SAVISQKPSRDICQRGTSLTIQCQVDSQVTMMFWYRQQPGQSLTLIATANQGSEATYESGFVIDKFPISRPNLTFSTLTVSNMSPEDSSIYLCSAYRGDEQYFGPGTRLLVL.

The chain joins TRBV12-3 or TRBV12-4 to TRBJ2-1; D unclear. V lost 1 base, J lost 8 bases, and 6 bases lay in between. This CDR3 spans 12 amino acids. The CDR3 here is CASSLGLDEQFF. CDR3 nucleotides: TGTGCCAGCAGTTTAGGGCTCGATGAGCAGTTCTTC.

About this clonotype itself: Given a much more abundant clone one base away, this may be a read error. The rearrangement joins TRBV6-5 to TRBJ2-7; 7 positions agree with TRBD2. CDR1 MNHEY and CDR2 SVGAGI come from the germline V gene. CDR3 size: 15 residues. The CDR3 region has the DNA TGTGCCGGCAGTGCCTTCCGGGAGGTCAGGTACGAGCAGTACTTC. Its translation: CAGSAFREVRYEQYF.

This rearrangement joins TRBV5-4 to TRBJ2-3; D gene uncertain. Between the trimmed V and J ends, which lost 1 base and 5 bases, there was a span of 14 bases. The CDR3 covers 15 residues. CDR1 and CDR2 from the germline V gene are SGHNT and YYREEE (reference sequence). The CDR3 spells CASSLTEYTIDTQYF. The CDR3 DNA sequence: TGTGCCAGCAGCTTGACGGAGTATACCATAGATACGCAGTATTTT.

Concerning this clonotype itself: Because the CDR3 is missing its conserved closing phenylalanine or tryptophan, this is likely a read error. The V gene is TRBV29-1, the J gene TRBJ2-7, with D possibly matching TRBD2 (5 bases). This CDR3 spans 10 amino acids. Germline V gives CDR1 SQVTM, CDR2 ANQGSEA. The CDR3 is CSVGEGEQYS. In DNA, the CDR3 is TGTAGCGTTGGAGAGGGAGAGCAGTACTCC.

The chain employs TRBV28 and TRBJ1-5, with 9 bases aligning to TRBD1. The germline CDR1 and CDR2 sequences are MDHEN and SYDVKM. The CDR3 is 15 residues long. The V gene end was trimmed by 6 bases and the J gene end by 1 base; junction bases not matched to a gene: 4. The CDR3 is CASRPQGASNQPQHF. The CDR3 DNA follows: TGTGCCAGCAGACCACAGGGGGCGAGCAATCAGCCCCAGCATTTT.